The clone carrying this TCR beta chain was seen a handful of times. Antigen: not known. The sample originates from a study of T cell repertoires in cytomegalovirus infection. CDR1 is MNHEY, CDR2 SVGEGT, per germline. This CDR3 comprises 14 residues. Deletions cut 7 bases from V and 3 bases from J, with 13 bases between. TCRdb reanalysed the reads using MiXCR and keeps one entry per CDR3 protein. The table has around 490,000 distinct CDR3 sequences, approximately 26% seen once. The study, taken as a whole, reports: HLA-C-restricted CMV clonotypes gave the most frequent clonotype in two of eight donors. Pooled public TCR beta family frequency picked out CMV carriers with the relevant HLA.

The sequencing input was PBMCs. The chain joins TRBV6-2 or TRBV6-3 to TRBJ2-1; D not certain. The sequence came from a human donor in good health (CMV status not recorded). Some clones in this sample may be carry-over from other donors' samples. CDR3 DNA sequence: TGTGCCAGCACCAAACCCAGCGTCTACAATGAGCAGTTCTTC. It yields the protein CASTKPSVYNEQFF.